These T cell receptor beta chains were read from a single sample in a study of blood T cell repertoires in COVID-19. TCRdb's copy holds only in-frame clones and misses some; the assay was immunoSEQ multiplex PCR. In the table there are 100,000 or so clones, about 80% of which are singletons. Sequencing input: peripheral blood. The receptor set was obtained from a man older than 75 with acute or convalescent COVID-19. The CDR3 runs from the conserved cysteine through the conserved F or W. The order of the fields is CDR3 length, V gene, CDR3 protein.

15,TRBV24-1,CATSDPSGASGEQFF
15,TRBV5-1,CASSFSRGRGTEAFF
13,TRBV30,CAWDYPPRVEQYF
13,TRBV14,CASSQVLAHEQFF
13,TRBV20-1,CSASIGADQPQHF
14,TRBV5-1,CASSLGWSEQPQHF
16,TRBV11-2,CASSIGQGLYTDTQYF
14,TRBV6-2/TRBV6-3,CASSPREISRRQYF
11,TRBV10-2,CASTGEETQYF
17,TRBV5-1,CASSLDLGQGSTDTQYF
13,TRBV19,CASNGINTGELFF